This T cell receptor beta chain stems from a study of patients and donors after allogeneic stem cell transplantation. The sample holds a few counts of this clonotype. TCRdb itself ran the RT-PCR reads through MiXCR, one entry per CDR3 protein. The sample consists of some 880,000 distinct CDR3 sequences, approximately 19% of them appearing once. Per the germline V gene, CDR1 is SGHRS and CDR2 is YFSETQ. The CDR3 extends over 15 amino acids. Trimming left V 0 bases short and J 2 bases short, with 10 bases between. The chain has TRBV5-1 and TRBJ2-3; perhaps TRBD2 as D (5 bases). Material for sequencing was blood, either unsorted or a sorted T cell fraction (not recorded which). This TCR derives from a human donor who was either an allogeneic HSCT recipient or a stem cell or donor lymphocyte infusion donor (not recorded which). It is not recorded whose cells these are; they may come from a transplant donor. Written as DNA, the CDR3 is TGCGCCAGCAGCTTGGAGAGGGTAGACACAGATACGCAGTATTTT. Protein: CASSLERVDTDTQYF.